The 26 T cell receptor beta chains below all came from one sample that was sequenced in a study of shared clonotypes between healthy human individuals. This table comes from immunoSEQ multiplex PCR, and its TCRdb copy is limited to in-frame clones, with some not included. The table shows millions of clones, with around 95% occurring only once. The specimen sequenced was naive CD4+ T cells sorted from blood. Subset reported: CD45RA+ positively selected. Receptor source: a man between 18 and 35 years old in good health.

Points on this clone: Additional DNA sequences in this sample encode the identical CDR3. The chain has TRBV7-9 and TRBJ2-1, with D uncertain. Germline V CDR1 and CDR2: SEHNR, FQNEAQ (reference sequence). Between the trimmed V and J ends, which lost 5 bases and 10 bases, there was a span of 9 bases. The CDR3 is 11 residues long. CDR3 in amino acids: CASSRLAEQFF. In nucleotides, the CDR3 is TGTGCCAGCAGCCGCTTGGCGGAGCAGTTCTTC.

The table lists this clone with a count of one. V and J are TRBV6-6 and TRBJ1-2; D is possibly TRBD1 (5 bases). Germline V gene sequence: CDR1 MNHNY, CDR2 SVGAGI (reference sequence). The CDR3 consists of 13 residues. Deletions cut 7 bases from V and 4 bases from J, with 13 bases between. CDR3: CASTAGTIYGYTF. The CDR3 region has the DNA TGTGCCAGCACAGCAGGGACTATCTATGGCTACACCTTC.

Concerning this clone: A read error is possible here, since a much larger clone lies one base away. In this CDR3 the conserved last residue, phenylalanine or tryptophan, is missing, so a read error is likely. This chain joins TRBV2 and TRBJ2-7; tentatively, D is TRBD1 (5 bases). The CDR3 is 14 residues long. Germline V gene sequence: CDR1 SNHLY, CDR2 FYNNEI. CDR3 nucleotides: TGTGCCAGCGGTGACAGCACTCTAAGCTACGAGCAGTACTCC. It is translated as CASGDSTLSYEQYS.

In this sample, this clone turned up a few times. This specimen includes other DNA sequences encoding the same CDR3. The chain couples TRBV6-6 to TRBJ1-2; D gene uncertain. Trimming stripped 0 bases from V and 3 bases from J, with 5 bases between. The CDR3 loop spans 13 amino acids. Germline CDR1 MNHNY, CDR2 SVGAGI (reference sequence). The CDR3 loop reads CASSYSGDYGYTF. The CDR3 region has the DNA TGTGCCAGCAGTTACTCGGGTGACTATGGCTACACCTTC.

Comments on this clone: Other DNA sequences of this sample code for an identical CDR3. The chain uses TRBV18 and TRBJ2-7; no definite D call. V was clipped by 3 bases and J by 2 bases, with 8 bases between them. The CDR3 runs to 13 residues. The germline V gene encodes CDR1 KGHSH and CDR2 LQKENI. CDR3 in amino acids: CASSPGQTYEQYF. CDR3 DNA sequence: TGTGCCAGCTCACCGGGTCAGACCTACGAGCAGTACTTC.

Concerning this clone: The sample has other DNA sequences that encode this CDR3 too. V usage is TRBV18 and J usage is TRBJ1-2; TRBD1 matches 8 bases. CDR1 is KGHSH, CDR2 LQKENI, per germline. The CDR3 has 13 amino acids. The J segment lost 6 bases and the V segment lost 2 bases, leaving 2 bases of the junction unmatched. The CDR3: CASSPAGGNGYTF. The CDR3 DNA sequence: TGTGCCAGCTCACCAGCAGGGGGCAATGGCTACACCTTC.

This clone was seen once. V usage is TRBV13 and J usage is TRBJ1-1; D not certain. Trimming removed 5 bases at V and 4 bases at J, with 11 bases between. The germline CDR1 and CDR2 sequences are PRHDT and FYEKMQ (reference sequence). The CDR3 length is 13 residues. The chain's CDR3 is CASSLREATEAFF. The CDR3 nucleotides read TGTGCCAGCAGCCTTCGGGAAGCCACTGAAGCTTTCTTT.

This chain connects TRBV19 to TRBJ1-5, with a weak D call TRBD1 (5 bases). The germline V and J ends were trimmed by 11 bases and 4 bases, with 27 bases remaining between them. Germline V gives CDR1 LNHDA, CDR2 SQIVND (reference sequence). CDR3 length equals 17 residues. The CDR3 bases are TGTGCCTTAAAGGGGCCTTATAGGCCAGCCAAAAATCAGCCCCAGCATTTT. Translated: CALKGPYRPAKNQPQHF.

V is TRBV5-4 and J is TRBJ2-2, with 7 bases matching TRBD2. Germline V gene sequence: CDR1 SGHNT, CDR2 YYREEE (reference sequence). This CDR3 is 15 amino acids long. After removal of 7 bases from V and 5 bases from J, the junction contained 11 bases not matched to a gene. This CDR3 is CASLHAGAGTGELFF. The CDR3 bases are TGTGCCAGCCTCCACGCGGGAGCAGGGACCGGGGAGCTGTTTTTT. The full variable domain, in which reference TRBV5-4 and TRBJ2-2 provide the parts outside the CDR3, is ETGVTQSPTHLIKTRGQQVTLRCSSQSGHNTVSWYQQALGQGPQFIFQYYREEENGRGNFPPRFSGLQFPNYSSELNVNALELDDSALYLCASLHAGAGTGELFFGEGSRLTVL.

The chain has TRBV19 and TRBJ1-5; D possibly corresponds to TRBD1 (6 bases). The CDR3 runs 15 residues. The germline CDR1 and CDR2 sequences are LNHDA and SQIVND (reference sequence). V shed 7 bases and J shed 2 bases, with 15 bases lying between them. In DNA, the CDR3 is TGTGCCAGTAACCGGGGGCCTAACGGCAATCAGCCCCAGCATTTT. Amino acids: CASNRGPNGNQPQHF.

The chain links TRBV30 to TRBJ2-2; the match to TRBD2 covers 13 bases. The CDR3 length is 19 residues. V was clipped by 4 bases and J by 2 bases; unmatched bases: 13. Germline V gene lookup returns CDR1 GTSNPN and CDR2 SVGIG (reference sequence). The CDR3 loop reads CAWTPIGTSGRGNTGELFF. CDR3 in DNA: TGTGCCTGGACCCCCATAGGAACTAGCGGGAGGGGAAACACCGGGGAGCTGTTTTTT.

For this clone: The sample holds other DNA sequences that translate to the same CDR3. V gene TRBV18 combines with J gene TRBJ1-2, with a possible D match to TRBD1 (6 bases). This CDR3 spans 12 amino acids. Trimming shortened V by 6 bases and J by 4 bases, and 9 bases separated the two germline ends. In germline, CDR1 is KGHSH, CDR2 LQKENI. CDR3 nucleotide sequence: TGTGCCAGCTCCCCGGACAGCTATGGCTACACCTTC. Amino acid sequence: CASSPDSYGYTF.

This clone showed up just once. The CDR3 sequence is CASSGPGGENEQFF. CDR3 nucleotide sequence: TGTGCCAGCTCGGGTCCCGGGGGAGAGAATGAGCAGTTCTTC. The V call is TRBV18, the J call TRBJ2-1; D possibly corresponds to TRBD2 (6 bases). The germline V and J ends were trimmed by 6 bases and 7 bases, with 16 bases remaining between them. Germline CDR1 is KGHSH and CDR2 is LQKENI. The CDR3 length is 14 residues.

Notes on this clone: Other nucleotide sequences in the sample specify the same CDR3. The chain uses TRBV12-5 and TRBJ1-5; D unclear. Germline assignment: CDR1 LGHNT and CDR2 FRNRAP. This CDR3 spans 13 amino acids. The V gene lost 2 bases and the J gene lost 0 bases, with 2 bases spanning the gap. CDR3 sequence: CASGLNSNQPQHF. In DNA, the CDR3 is TGTGCTAGTGGTTTGAATAGCAATCAGCCCCAGCATTTT. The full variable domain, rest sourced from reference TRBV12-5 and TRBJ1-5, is DARVTQTPRHKVTEMGQEVTMRCQPILGHNTVFWYRQTMMQGLELLAYFRNRAPLDDSGMPKDRFSAEMPDATLATLKIQPSEPRDSAVYFCASGLNSNQPQHFGDGTRLSIL.

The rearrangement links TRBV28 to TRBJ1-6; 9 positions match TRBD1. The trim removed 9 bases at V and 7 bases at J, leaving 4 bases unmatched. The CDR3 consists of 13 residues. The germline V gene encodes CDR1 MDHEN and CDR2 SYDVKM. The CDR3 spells CASGTGSNSPLHF. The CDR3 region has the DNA TGTGCCAGTGGGACAGGGTCAAATTCACCCCTCCACTTT.

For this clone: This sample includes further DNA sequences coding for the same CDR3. CDR3 in DNA: TGCGCCAGCAGTTCGGGACAGGGATACGAGCAGTACTTC. It encodes CASSSGQGYEQYF. The rearrangement uses TRBV5-1 and TRBJ2-7, with TRBD1 matching over 9 bases. V was clipped by 5 bases and J by 4 bases; unmatched bases: 4. Germline V lookup: CDR1 SGHRS, CDR2 YFSETQ. CDR3 size: 13 residues.

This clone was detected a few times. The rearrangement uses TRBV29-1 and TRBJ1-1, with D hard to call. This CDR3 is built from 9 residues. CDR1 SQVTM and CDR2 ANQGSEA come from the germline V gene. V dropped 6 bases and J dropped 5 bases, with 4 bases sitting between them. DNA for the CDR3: TGCAGCGTGAGGACTGAAGCTTTCTTT. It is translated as CSVRTEAFF.

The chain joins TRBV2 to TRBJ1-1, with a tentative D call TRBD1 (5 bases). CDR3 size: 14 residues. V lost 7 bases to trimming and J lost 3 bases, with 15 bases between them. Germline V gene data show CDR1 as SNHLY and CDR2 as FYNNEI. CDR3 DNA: TGTGCCAGCAAACAGACAGTTTCACACACTGAAGCTTTCTTT. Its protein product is CASKQTVSHTEAFF.

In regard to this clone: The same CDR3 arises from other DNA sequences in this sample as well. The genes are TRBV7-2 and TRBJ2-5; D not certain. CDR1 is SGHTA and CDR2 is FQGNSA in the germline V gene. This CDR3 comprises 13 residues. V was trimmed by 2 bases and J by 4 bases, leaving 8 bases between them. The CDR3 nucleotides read TGTGCCAGCAGCTTACCGAGCAGAGAGACCCAGTACTTC. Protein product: CASSLPSRETQYF. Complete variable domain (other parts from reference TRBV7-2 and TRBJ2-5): GAGVSQSPSNKVTEKGKDVELRCDPISGHTALYWYRQSLGQGLEFLIYFQGNSAPDKSGLPSDRFSAERTGGSVSTLTIQRTQQEDSAVYLCASSLPSRETQYFGPGTRLLVL.

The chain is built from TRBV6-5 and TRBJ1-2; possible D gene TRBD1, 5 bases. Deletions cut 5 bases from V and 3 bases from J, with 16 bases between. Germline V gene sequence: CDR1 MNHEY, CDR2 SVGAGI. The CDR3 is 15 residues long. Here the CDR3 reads CASSIQSGPYYGYTF. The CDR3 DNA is TGTGCCAGCAGTATTCAATCAGGGCCCTACTATGGCTACACCTTC.

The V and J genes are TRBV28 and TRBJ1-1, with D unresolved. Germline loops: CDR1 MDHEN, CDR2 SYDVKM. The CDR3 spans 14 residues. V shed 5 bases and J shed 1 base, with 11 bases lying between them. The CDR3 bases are TGTGCCAGCAGTCTGCAGACGCCGAACACTGAAGCTTTCTTT. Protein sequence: CASSLQTPNTEAFF.

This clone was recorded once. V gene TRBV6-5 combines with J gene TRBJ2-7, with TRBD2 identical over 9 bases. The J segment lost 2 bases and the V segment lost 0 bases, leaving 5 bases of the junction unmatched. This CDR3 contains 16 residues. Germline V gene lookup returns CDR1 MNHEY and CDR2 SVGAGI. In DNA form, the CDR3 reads TGTGCCAGCAGTTACTCGAGTGCGGGGGGGCCCTACGAGCAGTACTTC. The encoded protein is CASSYSSAGGPYEQYF.

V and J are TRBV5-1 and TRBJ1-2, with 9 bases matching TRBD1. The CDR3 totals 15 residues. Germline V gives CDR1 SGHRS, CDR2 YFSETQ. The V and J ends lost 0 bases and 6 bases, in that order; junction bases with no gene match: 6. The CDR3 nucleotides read TGCGCCAGCAGCTTGGGTGGACAGGGGCTTGATGGCTACACCTTC. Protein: CASSLGGQGLDGYTF.

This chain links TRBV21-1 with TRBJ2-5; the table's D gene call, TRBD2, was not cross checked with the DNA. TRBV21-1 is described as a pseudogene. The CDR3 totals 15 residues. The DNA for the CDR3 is TGTGCCAGCAGCAAAGAAGGGGTCGGGGGAGAGACCCAGTACTTC. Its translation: CASSKEGVGGETQYF.

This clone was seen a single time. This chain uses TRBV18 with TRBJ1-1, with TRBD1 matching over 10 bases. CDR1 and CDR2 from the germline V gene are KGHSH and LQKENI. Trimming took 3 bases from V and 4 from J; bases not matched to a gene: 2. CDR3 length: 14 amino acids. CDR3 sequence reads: CASSPDRGGTEAFF. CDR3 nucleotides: TGTGCCAGCTCACCGGACAGGGGGGGCACTGAAGCTTTCTTT.

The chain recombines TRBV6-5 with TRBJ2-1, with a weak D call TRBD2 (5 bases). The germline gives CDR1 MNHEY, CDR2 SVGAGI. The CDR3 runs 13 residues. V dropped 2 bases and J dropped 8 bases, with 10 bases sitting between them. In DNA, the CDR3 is TGTGCCAGCAGTTACGTGGGAGACGATGAGCAGTTCTTC. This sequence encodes CASSYVGDDEQFF.